A single sample is the source of the 14 T cell receptor beta chains below, sequenced in a study of T cells after yellow fever vaccination. TCRdb itself ran the 5' RACE reads through MiXCR, one entry per CDR3 protein. The sample carries some 350,000 distinct CDR3 sequences, 11% recorded once. This material consisted of PBMCs, taken on the day of the first yellow fever vaccination. The origin of the receptors is a man in his late teens or twenties who received the YFV17D yellow fever vaccine.

A few counts support this clonotype. The J gene is TRBJ2-3, the V gene TRBV9, with D possibly being TRBD2 (6 bases). Between the trimmed V and J ends, which lost 2 bases and 4 bases, there was a span of 14 bases. CDR3 length: 15 residues. Looked up from germline, CDR1 is SGDLS and CDR2 is YYNGEE. CDR3 sequence: CASSVGTHDPDTQYF. Written as DNA, the CDR3 is TGTGCCAGCAGCGTGGGGACTCACGACCCAGATACGCAGTATTTT.

The chain links TRBV7-9 to TRBJ1-4; a possible D gene is TRBD1 (5 bases). CDR3 length: 14 amino acids. The V gene's germline CDR1 is SEHNR and CDR2 FQNEAQ (reference sequence). With 5 bases removed from V and 6 bases from J, the gap between germline ends came to 13 bases. CDR3 nucleotides: TGTGCCAGCAGCCTAGGGGTGCCAGATGAAAAACTGTTTTTT. It codes for CASSLGVPDEKLFF. Full variable domain (remainder filled in from reference TRBV7-9 and TRBJ1-4): DTGVSQNPRHKITKRGQNVTFRCDPISEHNRLYWYRQTLGQGPEFLTYFQNEAQLEKSRLLSDRFSAERPKGSFSTLEIQRTEQGDSAMYLCASSLGVPDEKLFFGSGTQLSVL.

This clonotype has more than one count but fewer than ten. The chain combines TRBV27 with TRBJ2-3; TRBD2 aligns across 7 bases. Germline trimming cut 5 bases from V and 0 bases from J; bases unmatched to any gene: 8. CDR1 is MNHEY, CDR2 SMNVEV, per germline (reference sequence). This CDR3 has 16 amino acids. CDR3 protein: CASSGTSVPSTDTQYF. In DNA, the CDR3 is TGTGCCAGCAGTGGAACTAGCGTACCTAGCACAGATACGCAGTATTTT.

The table lists this clonotype with many counts. The V gene is TRBV2, the J gene TRBJ2-5, with a possible D match to TRBD2 (7 bases). The germline V gene has CDR1 SNHLY and CDR2 FYNNEI. V dropped 4 bases and J dropped 5 bases, with 14 bases sitting between them. The CDR3 extends over 14 amino acids. The CDR3 is CASSVFGGQETQYF. The CDR3 DNA is TGTGCCAGCAGTGTTTTCGGGGGGCAGGAGACCCAGTACTTC.

Many counts were recorded for this clonotype. The chain has TRBV5-4 and TRBJ2-7; possibly TRBD1 or TRBD2 for D (5 bases each). Germline lookup yields CDR1 SGHNT and CDR2 YYREEE (reference sequence). This CDR3 has 14 amino acids. V dropped 2 bases and J dropped 3 bases, with 12 bases sitting between them. CDR3 residues: CASSFSGSGYEQYF. The DNA of the CDR3 is TGTGCCAGCAGCTTCTCAGGGAGTGGCTACGAGCAGTACTTC.

This chain links TRBV20-1 with TRBJ2-7; D may be TRBD1 (5 bases). V lost 6 bases and J lost 0, with 15 bases in between. The CDR3 has 14 amino acids. Germline CDR1 DFQATT, CDR2 SNEGSKA (reference sequence). CDR3 nucleotides: TGCAGTGCCCCCAAAGGGGATTTCTCCTACGAGCAGTACTTC. Translating it yields CSAPKGDFSYEQYF.

This clonotype was seen ten or more times. The V call is TRBV6-4, the J call TRBJ2-3, with 8 bases identical to TRBD2. The CDR3 runs 14 residues. Germline V gene data show CDR1 as MRHNA and CDR2 as SNTAGT. V shed 6 bases and J 0 bases; nucleotides not matched to a gene: 2. In nucleotides, the CDR3 is TGTGCCAGCAGCGGGGGGGCTAGCACAGATACGCAGTATTTT. Translated, it gives CASSGGASTDTQYF.

The table lists this clonotype with a few counts. This chain uses TRBV27 with TRBJ1-2; tentatively, D is TRBD1 (6 bases). The CDR3 is made up of 13 amino acids. In germline, CDR1 is MNHEY, CDR2 SMNVEV (reference sequence). Trimming took 3 bases from V and 10 from J, leaving 15 bases between them. The CDR3 bases are TGTGCCAGCAGTTTCTTACAGGGTTCAACCTACACCTTC. Protein: CASSFLQGSTYTF.

In its sample, this clonotype was seen a few times. The chain is built from TRBV20-1 and TRBJ1-2; 9 bases line up with TRBD1. The germline CDR1 and CDR2 sequences are DFQATT and SNEGSKA (reference sequence). The CDR3 has 15 residues. With V trimmed by 3 bases and J by 2 bases, 7 bases remained unmatched. CDR3 sequence: CSASNTGTGNYGYTF. Written as DNA, the CDR3 is TGCAGTGCTAGTAACACCGGGACAGGGAACTATGGCTACACCTTC.

This clonotype appeared many times. This chain connects TRBV5-6 to TRBJ2-1, with unresolved D. The ends were cut back, 2 bases at V and 0 bases at J, with 9 bases in the middle. The CDR3 consists of 15 residues. Germline CDR1 SGHDT, CDR2 YYEEEE. This chain's CDR3 is CASSLDPSSYNEQFF. CDR3 bases: TGTGCCAGCAGCTTAGATCCGAGCTCCTACAATGAGCAGTTCTTC.

V and J are TRBV4-3 and TRBJ2-1; weak D call: TRBD1 (5 bases). Germline V gives CDR1 LGHNA, CDR2 YSLEER. Trimming cost V 1 base and J 6 bases, with 13 bases left between them. This CDR3 comprises 15 residues. The CDR3 protein is CASSQGAGFFNEQFF. CDR3 nucleotide sequence: TGCGCCAGCAGCCAAGGCGCAGGGTTCTTCAATGAGCAGTTCTTC.

This clonotype was seen a few times. V usage is TRBV7-2 and J usage is TRBJ2-5; D is uncertain. In germline, CDR1 is SGHTA, CDR2 FQGNSA. V lost 5 bases, J lost 5 bases, and 6 bases lay in between. CDR3 size: 11 residues. In nucleotides, the CDR3 is TGTGCCAGCAGCCGTATGGAGACCCAGTACTTC. Protein sequence: CASSRMETQYF.

This clonotype was observed at least ten times. J is TRBJ2-5 and V is TRBV2, with TRBD1 matching 9 bases. The CDR3 totals 15 residues. Germline CDR1 is SNHLY and CDR2 is FYNNEI. The J segment lost 1 base and the V segment lost 6 bases, leaving 6 bases of the junction unmatched. The CDR3 protein is CASRLLQGAQETQYF. The CDR3 region has the DNA TGTGCCAGCAGGCTACTACAGGGGGCCCAAGAGACCCAGTACTTC.

This clonotype was found a few times. The chain links TRBV5-4 to TRBJ1-1; D possibly corresponds to TRBD1 (6 bases). CDR1 is SGHNT, CDR2 YYREEE, per germline (reference sequence). The ends were cut back, 0 bases at V and 5 bases at J, with 17 bases in the middle. The CDR3 has 16 residues. The DNA of the CDR3 is TGTGCCAGCAGCTTGGGGGGGTTAGGGGGTACAACTGAAGCTTTCTTT. Its translation is CASSLGGLGGTTEAFF. Together with reference TRBV5-4 and TRBJ1-1, the CDR3 gives the full variable domain: ETGVTQSPTHLIKTRGQQVTLRCSSQSGHNTVSWYQQALGQGPQFIFQYYREEENGRGNFPPRFSGLQFPNYSSELNVNALELDDSALYLCASSLGGLGGTTEAFFGQGTRLTVV.